This TCR beta chain was obtained from a study of T cell responses to AZD1222 COVID-19 vaccine. The table came from immunoSEQ multiplex PCR; TCRdb's copy has only in-frame clones and leaves some out. The table lists 130,000 or so clones, roughly 90% of them singletons. The study's findings and limits: The donors showed a predominance of white British ancestry and of females, with possible underestimation of clonal diversity. Baseline testing showed seropositivity in only six AZD1222 recipients.

Trimming took 4 bases from V and 3 from J, leaving 12 bases between them. CDR3 length equals 14 residues. Germline V lookup: CDR1 MGHDK, CDR2 SYGVNS. Notes on this clone: No antigen is known for it.

V gene TRBV25-1 combines with J gene TRBJ1-1; D possibly corresponds to TRBD1 (5 bases). Sequencing used peripheral blood, obtained on day 0 of MenACWY control vaccination. The receptor comes from an adult in good health. The CDR3 reads CASSAGLMDTEAFF. The CDR3 region has the DNA TGTGCCAGCAGTGCAGGGCTTATGGACACTGAAGCTTTCTTT. Based on the CDR3 plus reference TRBV25-1 and TRBJ1-1, the full variable domain is EADIYQTPRYLVIGTGKKITLECSQTMGHDKMYWYQQDPGMELHLIHYSYGVNSTEKGDLSSESTVSRIRTEHFPLTLESARPSHTSQYLCASSAGLMDTEAFFGQGTRLTVV.